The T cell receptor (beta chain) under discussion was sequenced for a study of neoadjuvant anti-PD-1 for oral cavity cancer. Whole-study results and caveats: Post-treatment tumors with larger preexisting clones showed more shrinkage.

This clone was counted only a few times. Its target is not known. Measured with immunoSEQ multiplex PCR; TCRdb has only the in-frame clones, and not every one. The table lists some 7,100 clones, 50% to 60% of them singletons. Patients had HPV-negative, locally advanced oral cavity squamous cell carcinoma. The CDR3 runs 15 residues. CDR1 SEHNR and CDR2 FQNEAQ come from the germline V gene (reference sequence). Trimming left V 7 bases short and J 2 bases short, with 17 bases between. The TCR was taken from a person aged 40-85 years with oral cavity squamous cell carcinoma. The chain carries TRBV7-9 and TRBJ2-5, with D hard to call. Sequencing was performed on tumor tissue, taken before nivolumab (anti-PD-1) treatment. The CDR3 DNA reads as TGTGCCAGCATGACTGACAAGAAAACTCAAGAGACCCAGTACTTC. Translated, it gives CASMTDKKTQETQYF.